Listed below are T cell receptor beta chains from one sample, sequenced in a study of a mutant IDH1 vaccine in newly diagnosed glioma. Assay: immunoSEQ multiplex PCR; the TCRdb copy retains only in-frame clones and omits some. The sample carries some 56,000 clones, more than 85% recorded once. The sample in question was PBMCs, obtained from a glioma patient treated with radiotherapy, temozolomide or both. The source of these receptors is a man aged 50-60 years with glioma. Each CDR3 is given with its conserved first and last residue. A D gene is named only where the DNA matches it firmly. Rows give clone size only sometimes, using once, few, many, or a class for an expanded clone.

j_call,d_call,clone_size,v_call,cdr3_nt,cdr3_aa
TRBJ1-2,TRBD1,.,TRBV7-9,TGTGCCAGCAGCCCAAACGCCGGGACAGTTCTAGCTGGCTACACCTTC,CASSPNAGTVLAGYTF
TRBJ1-5,TRBD1,.,TRBV6-1,TGTGCCAGCAGTGCAGGACAGGTGAGAAATCAGCCCCAGCATTTT,CASSAGQVRNQPQHF
TRBJ1-5,.,.,TRBV19,TGTGCCAGTAGTGCCAGGGTAAGACAGCCCCAGCATTTT,CASSARVRQPQHF
TRBJ1-1,.,.,TRBV7-7,TGTGCTAGCAGCCCGAACGACGGCCAGAACACTGAAGCTTTCTTT,CASSPNDGQNTEAFF
TRBJ2-3,.,.,TRBV29-1,TGCAGCGTTGAAGGAGCCGGGTATGGCACAGATACGCAGTATTTT,CSVEGAGYGTDTQYF
TRBJ1-2,TRBD1,once,TRBV10-3,TGTGCCATCAGGGGGGGACAGGGGGTCTATGGCTACACCTTC,CAIRGGQGVYGYTF
TRBJ2-7,.,.,TRBV30,TGTGCCTGGAGTGTACCAGCCTCACAGCAGTACTTC,CAWSVPASQQYF
TRBJ1-2,.,once,TRBV27,TGTGCCAGCAGTTTAGAGAGCAGGGCAAACTATGGCTACACCTTC,CASSLESRANYGYTF
TRBJ2-7,.,.,TRBV2,TGTGCCAGCAGTCAACAGGCTTACGAGCAGTACTTC,CASSQQAYEQYF
TRBJ2-3,.,.,TRBV2,TGTGCCAGCATACCGGGGTCGGGAGATACGCAGTATTTT,CASIPGSGDTQYF
TRBJ2-7,TRBD2,.,TRBV10-3,TGTGCCATCAGCTCGGTAGCGGGGGGTCACGAGCAGTACTTC,CAISSVAGGHEQYF
TRBJ1-3,.,.,TRBV6-5,TGTGCCAGCAGTTATCGAGTTGGGGGAAACACCATATATTTT,CASSYRVGGNTIYF
TRBJ1-1,.,.,TRBV5-1,TGCGCCAGCAGCTTGATGGCAGGGCTACAGGAAGGTGAAGCTTTCTTT,CASSLMAGLQEGEAFF
TRBJ2-1,TRBD1,.,TRBV6-1,TGTGCCAGCAGTGACCCCGGACAGGGGGTCTATGAGCAGTTCTTC,CASSDPGQGVYEQFF
TRBJ2-1,TRBD2,.,TRBV5-1,TGCGCCAGCAGCCCGGGGGGACTAGCGGGGGCTGGGGAGCAGTTCTTC,CASSPGGLAGAGEQFF
TRBJ2-1,TRBD2,.,TRBV30,TGTGCCTGCCGCTTTCAAGCGGGAGAGCATGAGCAGTTCTTC,CACRFQAGEHEQFF
TRBJ2-7,.,.,TRBV6-1,TGTGCCAGCAGTGAATTCGGAGCAGGGCCTTCCTACGAGCAGTACTTC,CASSEFGAGPSYEQYF
TRBJ2-5,TRBD2,.,TRBV4-1,TGCGCCAGCAGCCAAGGACTAGCGGGGGGGTGGGAGACCCAGTACTTC,CASSQGLAGGWETQYF
TRBJ2-3,.,.,TRBV18,TGTGCCAGCTCACCGCTATTGGCCACAGATACGCAGTATTTT,CASSPLLATDTQYF
TRBJ2-4,.,.,TRBV9,TGTGCCAGCAGCGTCAGCAGGTCGGCCAAAAACATTCAGTACTTC,CASSVSRSAKNIQYF
TRBJ1-2,.,.,TRBV6-1,TGTGCCAGCAGTGAAGTTGTAGGGTCTCGAGGCTACACCTTC,CASSEVVGSRGYTF
TRBJ2-5,.,.,TRBV28,TGTGCCAGCGGAGTGGGGCAAGAGACCCAGTACTTC,CASGVGQETQYF
TRBJ2-5,TRBD2,.,TRBV4-1,TGCGCCAGCAGCCACCGACTAGCGGGAATAGGGGAGACCCAGTACTTC,CASSHRLAGIGETQYF
TRBJ2-5,.,.,TRBV15,TGTGCCACCAGCAGAGGCCGGGTTGCCAAGAGTGGGACCCAGTACTTC,CATSRGRVAKSGTQYF
TRBJ2-6,.,.,TRBV29-1,TGCAGCGTTAGAGTCAGGGGAACTTCTGGGGCCAACGTCCTGACTTTC,CSVRVRGTSGANVLTF
TRBJ2-7,.,.,TRBV6-5,TGTGCCAGCAGTTACAGTCCCTCCTACGAGCAGTACTTC,CASSYSPSYEQYF
TRBJ2-1,.,.,TRBV11-1,TGTGCCAGCAGCAGAAGGACAGACTGGGATGAGCAGTTCTTC,CASSRRTDWDEQFF
TRBJ1-6,.,.,TRBV5-8,TGTGCCAGCAGCCTGATGGACACGCGCCATAATTCACCCCTCCACTTT,CASSLMDTRHNSPLHF
TRBJ1-5,.,.,TRBV18,TGTGCCAGCTCACCACAAACCCATCAGCCCCAGCATTTT,CASSPQTHQPQHF
TRBJ2-7,TRBD1,.,TRBV18,TGTGCCAGCTCACCGCAAGGACAGGGGCGCGAGCAGTACTTC,CASSPQGQGREQYF
TRBJ1-1,TRBD1,.,TRBV28,TGTGCCAGCAGCTCTTATACGTCAGGGACAGGAACTGAAGCTTTCTTT,CASSSYTSGTGTEAFF
TRBJ1-3,.,.,TRBV28,TGTGCCAGCAGTCCTGCGGGGAGTGGAAACACCATATATTTT,CASSPAGSGNTIYF
TRBJ1-5,.,.,TRBV9,TGTGCCAGCAGCGTAGATGGCCCAGATCAGCCCCAGCATTTT,CASSVDGPDQPQHF
TRBJ2-1,TRBD2,.,TRBV4-1,TGCGCCAGCAGCCAAAGGTCAGCGGGAGGGCACAATGAGCAGTTCTTC,CASSQRSAGGHNEQFF
TRBJ1-2,.,.,TRBV6-1,TGTGCCAGCAGTGCCCCGACAGAGGACTATGGCTACACCTTC,CASSAPTEDYGYTF
TRBJ2-1,TRBD2,.,TRBV10-2,TGCGCCAGCACGGCGGGAGCGGCTGAGCAGTTCTTC,CASTAGAAEQFF
TRBJ2-3,.,.,TRBV5-1,TGCGCCAGCAGCACGGAGGGGGGGGTTAGCACAGATACGCAGTATTTT,CASSTEGGVSTDTQYF
TRBJ1-5,.,.,TRBV6-5,TGTGCCAGCAGGCGGGGGGGCAATCAGCCCCAGCATTTT,CASRRGGNQPQHF
TRBJ2-7,.,.,TRBV18,TGTGCCAGCTCGACCGGTGGGAACGGGGACGAGCAGTACTTC,CASSTGGNGDEQYF
TRBJ2-7,.,once,TRBV7-2,TGTGCCAGCAGCTTCCGAGTCGAGCAGTACTTC,CASSFRVEQYF
TRBJ1-2,.,.,TRBV11-2,TGTGCCAGCAGCTTCACAGGGTCTGGCTACACCTTC,CASSFTGSGYTF
TRBJ2-1,.,.,TRBV13,TGTGCCAGCAGTACAGGGAGGAGCTTGTACAATGAGCAGTTCTTC,CASSTGRSLYNEQFF
TRBJ1-5,.,.,TRBV2,TGTGCCAGCAGTGACCAAGGGCAGGTCCCATGGCATTTT,CASSDQGQVPWHF